The source of this T cell receptor (beta chain) is a study of T cells in localized non-small cell lung cancer. CDR1 and CDR2 (germline): GTSNPN, SVGIG (reference sequence). CDR3 length: 11 amino acids. V was pared by 1 base and J by 7 bases, with 8 bases between. The method was immunoSEQ multiplex PCR; TCRdb's version includes in-frame clones alone and lacks a portion of them. The sample lists about 3,700 clones; around 25% were seen once. The starting material was lung tumor tissue, obtained before any cancer treatment. This chain joins TRBV30 and TRBJ2-7, with D maybe TRBD1 (6 bases). The receptor was isolated from a woman between 40 and 69 years old with stage I lung adenocarcinoma. The CDR3 DNA sequence: TGTGCCTGGAGTGGGACAGAGGAGCAGTACTTC. It encodes CAWSGTEEQYF.